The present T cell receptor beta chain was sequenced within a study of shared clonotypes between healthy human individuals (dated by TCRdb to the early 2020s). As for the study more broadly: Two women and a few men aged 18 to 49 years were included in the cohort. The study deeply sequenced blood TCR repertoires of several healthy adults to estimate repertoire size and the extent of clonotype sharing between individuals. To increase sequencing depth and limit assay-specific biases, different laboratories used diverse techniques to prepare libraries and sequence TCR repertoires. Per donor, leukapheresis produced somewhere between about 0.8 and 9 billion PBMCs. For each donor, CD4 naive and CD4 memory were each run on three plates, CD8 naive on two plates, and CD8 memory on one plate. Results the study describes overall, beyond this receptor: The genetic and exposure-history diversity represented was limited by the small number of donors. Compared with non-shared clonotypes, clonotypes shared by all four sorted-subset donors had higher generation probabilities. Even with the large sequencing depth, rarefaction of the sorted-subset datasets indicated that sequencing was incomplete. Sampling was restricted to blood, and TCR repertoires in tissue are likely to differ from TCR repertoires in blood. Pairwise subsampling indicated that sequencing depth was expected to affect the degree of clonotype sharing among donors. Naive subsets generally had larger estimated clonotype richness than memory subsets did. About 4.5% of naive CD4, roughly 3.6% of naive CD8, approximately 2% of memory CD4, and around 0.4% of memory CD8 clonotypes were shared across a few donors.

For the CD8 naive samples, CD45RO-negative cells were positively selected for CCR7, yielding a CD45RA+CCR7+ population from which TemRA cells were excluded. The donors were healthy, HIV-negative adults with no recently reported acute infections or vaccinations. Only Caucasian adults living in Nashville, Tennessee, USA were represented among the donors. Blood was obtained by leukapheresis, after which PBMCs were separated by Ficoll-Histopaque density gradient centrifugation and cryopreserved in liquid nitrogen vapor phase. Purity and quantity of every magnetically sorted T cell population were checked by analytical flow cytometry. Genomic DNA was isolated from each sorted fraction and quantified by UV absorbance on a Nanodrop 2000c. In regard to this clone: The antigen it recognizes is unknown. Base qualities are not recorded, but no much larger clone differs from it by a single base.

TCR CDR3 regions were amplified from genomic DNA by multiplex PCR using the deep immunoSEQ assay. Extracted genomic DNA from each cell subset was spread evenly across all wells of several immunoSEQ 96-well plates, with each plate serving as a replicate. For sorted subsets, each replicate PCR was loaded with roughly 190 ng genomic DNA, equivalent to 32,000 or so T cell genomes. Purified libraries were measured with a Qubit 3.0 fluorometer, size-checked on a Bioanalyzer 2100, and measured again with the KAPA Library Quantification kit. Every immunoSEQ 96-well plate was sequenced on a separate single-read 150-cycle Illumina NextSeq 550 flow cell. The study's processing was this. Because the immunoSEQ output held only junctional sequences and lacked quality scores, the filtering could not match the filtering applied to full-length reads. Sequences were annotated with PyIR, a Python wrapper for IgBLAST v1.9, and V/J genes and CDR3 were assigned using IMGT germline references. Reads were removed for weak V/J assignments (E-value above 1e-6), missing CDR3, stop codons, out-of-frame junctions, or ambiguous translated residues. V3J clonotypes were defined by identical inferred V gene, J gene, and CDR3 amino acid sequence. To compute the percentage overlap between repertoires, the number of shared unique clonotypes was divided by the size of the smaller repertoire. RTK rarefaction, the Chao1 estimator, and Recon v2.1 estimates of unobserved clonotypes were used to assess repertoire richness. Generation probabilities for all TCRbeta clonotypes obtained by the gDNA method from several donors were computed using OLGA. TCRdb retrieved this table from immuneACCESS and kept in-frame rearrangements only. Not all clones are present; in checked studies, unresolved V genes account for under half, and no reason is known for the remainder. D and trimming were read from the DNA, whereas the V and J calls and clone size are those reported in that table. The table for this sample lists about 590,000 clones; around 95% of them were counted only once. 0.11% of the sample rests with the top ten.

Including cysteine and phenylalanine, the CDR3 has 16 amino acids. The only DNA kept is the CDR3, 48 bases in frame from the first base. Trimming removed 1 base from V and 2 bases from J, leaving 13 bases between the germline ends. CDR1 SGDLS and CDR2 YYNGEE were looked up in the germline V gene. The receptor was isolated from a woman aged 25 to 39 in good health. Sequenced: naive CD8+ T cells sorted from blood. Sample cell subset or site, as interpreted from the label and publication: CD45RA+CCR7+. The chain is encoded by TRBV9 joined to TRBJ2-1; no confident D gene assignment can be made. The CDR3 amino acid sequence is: CASSVYSQLTYNEQFF. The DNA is TGTGCCAGCAGCGTATACTCCCAGCTGACCTACAATGAGCAGTTCTTC.